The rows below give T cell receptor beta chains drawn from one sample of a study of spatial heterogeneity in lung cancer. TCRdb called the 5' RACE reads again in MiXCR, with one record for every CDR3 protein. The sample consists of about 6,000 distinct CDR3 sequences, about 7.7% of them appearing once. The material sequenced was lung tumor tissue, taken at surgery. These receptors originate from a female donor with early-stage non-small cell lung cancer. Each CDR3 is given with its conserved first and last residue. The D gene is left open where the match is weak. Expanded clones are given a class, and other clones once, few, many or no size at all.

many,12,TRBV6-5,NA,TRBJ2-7,TGTGCCAGCAGTTCAGGGGGGAGGGAGCAGTACTTC,CASSSGGREQYF
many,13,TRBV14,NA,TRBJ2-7,TGTGCCAGCAGCCAGTCGGGGTCCTACGAGCAGTACTTC,CASSQSGSYEQYF
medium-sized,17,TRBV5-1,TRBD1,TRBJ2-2,TGCGCCAGCAGCTTGAATCCGTGGACAGGGGTGCCCGGGGAGCTGTTTTTT,CASSLNPWTGVPGELFF
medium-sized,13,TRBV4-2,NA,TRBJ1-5,TGTGCCAGCAGCCTTGGACTGAATCAGCCCCAGCATTTT,CASSLGLNQPQHF
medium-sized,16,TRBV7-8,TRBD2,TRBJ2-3,TGTGCCAGCAGCTTAGCCCAACTAGCGGGCACAGATACGCAGTATTTT,CASSLAQLAGTDTQYF
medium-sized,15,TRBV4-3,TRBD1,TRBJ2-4,TGCGCCAGCAGCCAGAACAGGGGAGCCAAAAACATTCAGTACTTC,CASSQNRGAKNIQYF
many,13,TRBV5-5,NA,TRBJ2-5,TGTGCCAGCAGCTTGCGCGGCCAAGAGACCCAGTACTTC,CASSLRGQETQYF
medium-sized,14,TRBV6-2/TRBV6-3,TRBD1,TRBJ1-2,TGTGCCAGCAGTTCGGGACAGTTGACCTATGGCTACACCTTC,CASSSGQLTYGYTF
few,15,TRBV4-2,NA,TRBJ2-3,TGTGCCAGCAGCCAAGAACTTTCAGGCGCAGATACGCAGTATTTT,CASSQELSGADTQYF
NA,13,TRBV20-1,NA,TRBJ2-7,TGCAGTGCTAGGTCCCAGGGCCCCTACGAGCAGTACTTC,CSARSQGPYEQYF
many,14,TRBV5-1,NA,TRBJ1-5,TGCGCCAGCAGCCCCGGACAGCCAGATCAGCCCCAGCATTTT,CASSPGQPDQPQHF
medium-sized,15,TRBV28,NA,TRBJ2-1,TGTGCCAGCGCCCCGGGAAATTCCTACTACAATGAGCAGTTCTTC,CASAPGNSYYNEQFF
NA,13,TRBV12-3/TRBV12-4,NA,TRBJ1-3,TGTGCCAGCATTTTCACGGGTGGAAACACCATATATTTT,CASIFTGGNTIYF
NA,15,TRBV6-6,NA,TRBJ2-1,TGTGCCAGCAGCCCCACGGGGGTTGCCTACAATGAGCAGTTCTTC,CASSPTGVAYNEQFF
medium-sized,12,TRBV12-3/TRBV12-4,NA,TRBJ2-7,TGTGCCAGCAGTCTAGCGTGGTACGAGCAGTACTTC,CASSLAWYEQYF
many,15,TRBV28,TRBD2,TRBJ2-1,TGTGCCAGCAGTTCCCCCGGGACTAGGGGCGATGAGCAGTTCTTC,CASSSPGTRGDEQFF
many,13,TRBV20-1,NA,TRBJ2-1,TGCAGTGCGGAGACTAGATCCTACAATGAGCAGTTCTTC,CSAETRSYNEQFF
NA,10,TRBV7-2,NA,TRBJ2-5,TGTGCCAGCGGGGGAGAGACCCAGTACTTC,CASGGETQYF
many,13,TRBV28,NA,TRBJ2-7,TGTGCCAGCAGAACCGGGCCCCCCTACGAGCAGTACTTC,CASRTGPPYEQYF
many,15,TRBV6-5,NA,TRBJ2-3,TGTGCCAGCAGTTTAGTGGGGGCGAGGACAGATACGCAGTATTTT,CASSLVGARTDTQYF
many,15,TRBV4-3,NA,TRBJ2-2,TGCGCCAGCAGCCAAGGACCCGCGAACACCGGGGAGCTGTTTTTT,CASSQGPANTGELFF
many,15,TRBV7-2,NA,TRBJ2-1,TGTGCCAGCAGCTCTCCAGTGGGGTTCTCCAATGAGCAGTTCTTC,CASSSPVGFSNEQFF
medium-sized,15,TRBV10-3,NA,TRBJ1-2,TGTGCCATCAGTGCGGAGACGCCGACTTTCTATGGCTACACCTTC,CAISAETPTFYGYTF